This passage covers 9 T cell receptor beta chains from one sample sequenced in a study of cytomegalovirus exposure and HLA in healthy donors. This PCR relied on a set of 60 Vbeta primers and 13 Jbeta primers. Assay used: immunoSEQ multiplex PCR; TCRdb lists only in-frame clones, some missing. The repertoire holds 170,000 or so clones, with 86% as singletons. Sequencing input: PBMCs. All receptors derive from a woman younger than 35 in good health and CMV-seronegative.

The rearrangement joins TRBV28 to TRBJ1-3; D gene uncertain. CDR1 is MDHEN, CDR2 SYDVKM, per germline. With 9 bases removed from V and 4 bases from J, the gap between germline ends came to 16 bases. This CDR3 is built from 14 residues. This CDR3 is CASDSGEEGNTIYF. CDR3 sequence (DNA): TGTGCCAGTGATAGTGGGGAGGAAGGAAACACCATATATTTT. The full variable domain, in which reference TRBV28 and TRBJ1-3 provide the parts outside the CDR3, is DVKVTQSSRYLVKRTGEKVFLECVQDMDHENMFWYRQDPGLGLRLIYFSYDVKMKEKGDIPEGYSVSREKKERFSLILESASTNQTSMYLCASDSGEEGNTIYFGEGSWLTVV.

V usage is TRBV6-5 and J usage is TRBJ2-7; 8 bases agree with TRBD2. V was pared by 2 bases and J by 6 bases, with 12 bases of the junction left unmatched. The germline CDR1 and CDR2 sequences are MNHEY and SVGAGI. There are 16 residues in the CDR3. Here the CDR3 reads CASSYPTSGGVGEQYF. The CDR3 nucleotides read TGTGCCAGCAGTTACCCAACCTCGGGGGGGGTGGGCGAGCAGTACTTC.

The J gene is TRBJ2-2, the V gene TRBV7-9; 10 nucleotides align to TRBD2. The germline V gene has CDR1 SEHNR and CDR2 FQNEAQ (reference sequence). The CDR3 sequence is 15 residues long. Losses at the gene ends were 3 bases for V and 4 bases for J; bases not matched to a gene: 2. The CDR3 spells CASSFLAGATGELFF. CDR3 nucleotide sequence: TGTGCCAGCAGCTTTCTAGCGGGAGCCACCGGGGAGCTGTTTTTT.

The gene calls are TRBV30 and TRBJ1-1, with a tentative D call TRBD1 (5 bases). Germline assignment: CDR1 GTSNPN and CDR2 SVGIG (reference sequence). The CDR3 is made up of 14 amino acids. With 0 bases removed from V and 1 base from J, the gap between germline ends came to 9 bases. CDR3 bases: TGTGCCTGGAGTGTATCAACAGGGAACACTGAAGCTTTCTTT. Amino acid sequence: CAWSVSTGNTEAFF.

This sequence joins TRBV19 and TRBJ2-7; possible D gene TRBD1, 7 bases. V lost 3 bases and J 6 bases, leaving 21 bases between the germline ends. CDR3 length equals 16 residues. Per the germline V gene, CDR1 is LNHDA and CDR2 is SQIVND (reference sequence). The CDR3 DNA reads TGTGCCAGTAGTATCGGCTTCAGACAGGGAGGTAGCGAGCAGTACTTC. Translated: CASSIGFRQGGSEQYF.

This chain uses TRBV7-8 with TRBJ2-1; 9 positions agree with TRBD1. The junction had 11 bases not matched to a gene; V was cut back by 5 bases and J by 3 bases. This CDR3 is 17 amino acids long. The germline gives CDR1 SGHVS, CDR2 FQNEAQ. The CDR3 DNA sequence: TGTGCCAGCAGCCTCCGGGGTTGGGACAGGGACTACAATGAGCAGTTCTTC. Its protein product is CASSLRGWDRDYNEQFF. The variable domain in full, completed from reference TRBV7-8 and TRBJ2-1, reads GAGVSQSPRYKVAKRGQDVALRCDPISGHVSLFWYQQALGQGPEFLTYFQNEAQLDKSGLPSDRFFAERPEGSVSTLKIQRTQQEDSAVYLCASSLRGWDRDYNEQFFGPGTRLTVL.

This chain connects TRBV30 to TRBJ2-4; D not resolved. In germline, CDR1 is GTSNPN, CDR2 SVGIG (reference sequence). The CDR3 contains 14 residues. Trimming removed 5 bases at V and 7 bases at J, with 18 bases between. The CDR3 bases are TGTGCCTGGGAACGCGCTCGAGGATATAACATTCAGTACTTC. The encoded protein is CAWERARGYNIQYF.

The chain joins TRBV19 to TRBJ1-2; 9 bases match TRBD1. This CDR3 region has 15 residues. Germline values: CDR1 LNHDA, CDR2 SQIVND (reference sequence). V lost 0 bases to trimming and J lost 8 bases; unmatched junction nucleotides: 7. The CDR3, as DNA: TGTGCCAGTAGTATAGATTCCGGGACAGGGTACGGCTACACCTTC. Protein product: CASSIDSGTGYGYTF.

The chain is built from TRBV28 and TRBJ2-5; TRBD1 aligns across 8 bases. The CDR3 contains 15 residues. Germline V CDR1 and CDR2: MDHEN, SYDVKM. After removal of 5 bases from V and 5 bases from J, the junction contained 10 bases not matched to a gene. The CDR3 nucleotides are TGTGCCAGCAGTCCCGGACAGGGAGGACGGGAGACCCAGTACTTC. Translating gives CASSPGQGGRETQYF.